The sample holds a few counts of the clone carrying this TCR beta chain. The sample is drawn from a study of shared T cell receptors in the human thymus. V was clipped by 4 bases and J by 4 bases, with 14 bases between them. Germline CDR1 and CDR2: LNHDA and SQIVND (reference sequence). This CDR3 contains 14 residues. The assay was immunoSEQ multiplex PCR, and TCRdb's table has in-frame clones only and misses some. The sample holds 650,000 to 950,000 clones, 70% to 90% seen once. A further study also used this sample, focusing on human thymus T cells. This second report adds: Donation came from healthy Finnish infants having corrective surgery for congenital heart defects. During corrective heart surgery, resections were taken, and the thymus tissue came from them. Thymic TCR repertoires of unrelated people reportedly overlapped highly.

The chain is built from TRBV19 and TRBJ2-7, with no clear D. Material: thymocytes. The receptor was derived from a girl under three years old with a congenital heart defect. This chain's CDR3 is CASSTTESQYEQYF. Written as DNA, the CDR3 is TGTGCCAGTAGTACGACTGAAAGCCAATACGAGCAGTACTTC.